This T cell receptor (beta chain) comes out of a study of blood T cells in healthy people across ages. Study-wide background: With template switching, about one barcoded beta molecule was captured per two T cells. General study results and limits: The study could not conclusively compare naive and antigen-experienced cells, given its unsorted PBMCs. Underestimates were what the diversity estimates from one million T cells were considered to be. Older age went with lower TCR beta diversity per million T cells, in a roughly linear way.

Through a sample-barcoded 5' primer and a J-beta primer mix, a second PCR was run for about 6 to 12 cycles. TCRdb ran MiXCR on the 5' RACE reads and lists one entry per CDR3 protein. The table records approximately 800,000 distinct CDR3 sequences, under 80% of them present only once. This CDR3 region has 14 residues. Notes on this clonotype: Its antigen is currently unknown. One end of the junction is discordant with germline, which a read error may explain.

The rearrangement joins TRBV12-3 or TRBV12-4 to TRBJ1-1, with D possibly being TRBD1 (5 bases). Material: blood. This TCR derives from a man aged 25-40 years in good health. The CDR3 sequence is CASSRGEAGTGAFF. The CDR3 nucleotides are TGTGCCAGCAGCCGAGGGGAGGCCGGCACTGGAGCTTTCTTT.